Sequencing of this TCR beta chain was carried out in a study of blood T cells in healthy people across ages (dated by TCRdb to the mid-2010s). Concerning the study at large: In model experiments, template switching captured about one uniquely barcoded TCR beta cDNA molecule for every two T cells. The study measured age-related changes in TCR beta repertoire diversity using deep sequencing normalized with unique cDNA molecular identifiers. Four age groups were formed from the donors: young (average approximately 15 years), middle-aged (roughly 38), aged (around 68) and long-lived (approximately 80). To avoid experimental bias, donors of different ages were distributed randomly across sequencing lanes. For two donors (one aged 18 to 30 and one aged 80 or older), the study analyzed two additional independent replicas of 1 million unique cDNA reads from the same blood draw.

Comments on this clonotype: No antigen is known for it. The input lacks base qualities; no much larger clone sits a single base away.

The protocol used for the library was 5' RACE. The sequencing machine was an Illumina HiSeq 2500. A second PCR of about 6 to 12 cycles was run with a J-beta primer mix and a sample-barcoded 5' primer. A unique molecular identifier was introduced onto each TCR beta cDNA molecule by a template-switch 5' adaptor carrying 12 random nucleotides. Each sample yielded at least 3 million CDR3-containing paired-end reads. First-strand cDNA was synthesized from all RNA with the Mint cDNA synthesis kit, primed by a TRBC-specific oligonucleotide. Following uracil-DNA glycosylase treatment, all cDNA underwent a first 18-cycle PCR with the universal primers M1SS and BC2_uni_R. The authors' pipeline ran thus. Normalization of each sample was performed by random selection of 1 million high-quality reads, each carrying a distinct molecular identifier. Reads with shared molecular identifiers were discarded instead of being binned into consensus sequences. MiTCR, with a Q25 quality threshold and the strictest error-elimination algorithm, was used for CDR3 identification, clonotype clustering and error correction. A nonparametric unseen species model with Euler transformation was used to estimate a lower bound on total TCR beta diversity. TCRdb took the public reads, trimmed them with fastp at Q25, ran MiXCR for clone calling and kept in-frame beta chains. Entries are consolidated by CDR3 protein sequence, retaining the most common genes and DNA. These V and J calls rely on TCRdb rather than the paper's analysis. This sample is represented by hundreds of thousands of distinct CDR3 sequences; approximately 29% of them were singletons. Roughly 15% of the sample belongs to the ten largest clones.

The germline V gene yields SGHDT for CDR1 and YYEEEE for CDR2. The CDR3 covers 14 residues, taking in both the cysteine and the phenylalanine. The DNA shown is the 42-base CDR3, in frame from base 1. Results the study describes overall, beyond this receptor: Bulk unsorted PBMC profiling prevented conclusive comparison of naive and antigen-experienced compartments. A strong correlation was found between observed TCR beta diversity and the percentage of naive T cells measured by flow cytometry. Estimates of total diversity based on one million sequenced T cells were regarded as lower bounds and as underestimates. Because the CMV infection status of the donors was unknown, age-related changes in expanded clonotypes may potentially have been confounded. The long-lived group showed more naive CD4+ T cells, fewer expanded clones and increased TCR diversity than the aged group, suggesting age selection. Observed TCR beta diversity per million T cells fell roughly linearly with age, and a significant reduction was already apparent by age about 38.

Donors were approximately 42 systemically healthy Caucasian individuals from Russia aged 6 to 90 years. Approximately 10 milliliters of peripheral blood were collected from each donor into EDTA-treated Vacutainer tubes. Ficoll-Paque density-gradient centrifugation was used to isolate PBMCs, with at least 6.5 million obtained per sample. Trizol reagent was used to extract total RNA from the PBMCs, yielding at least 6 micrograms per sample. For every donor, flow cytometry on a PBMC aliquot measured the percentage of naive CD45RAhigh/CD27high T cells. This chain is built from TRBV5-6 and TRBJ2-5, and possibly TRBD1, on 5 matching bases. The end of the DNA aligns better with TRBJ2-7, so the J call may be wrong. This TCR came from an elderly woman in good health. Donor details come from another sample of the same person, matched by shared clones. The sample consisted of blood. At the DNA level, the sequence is TGTGCCAGCAGCTTGGCGGACACCTCCTACGAGCAGTACTTC. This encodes CASSLADTSYEQYF.